This T cell receptor (beta chain) was observed in a study of blood T cells in healthy people across ages (dated by TCRdb to the mid-2010s). About the study as a whole: In model experiments, roughly one uniquely barcoded TCR beta cDNA molecule per two T cells was captured by template switching. The study measured age-related changes in TCR beta repertoire diversity using deep sequencing normalized with unique cDNA molecular identifiers. Four age groups were formed from the donors: young (average approximately 15 years), middle-aged (approximately 39), aged (approximately 60) and long-lived (about 80). To avoid experimental bias, donors of different ages were randomly spread across the sequencing lanes. Using the same blood draw, the study looked at two additional independent replicas of 1 million unique cDNA reads for two donors, one aged 18 to 30 and the other aged 80 or older.

Receptor libraries were prepared by 5' RACE. A second PCR of about 6 to 11 cycles was run with a J-beta primer mix and a sample-barcoded 5' primer. A unique molecular identifier was introduced onto each TCR beta cDNA molecule by a template-switch 5' adaptor carrying 12 random nucleotides. At least 2.5 million CDR3-containing paired-end reads were obtained from each sample. All of the RNA was converted into first-strand cDNA using the Mint cDNA synthesis kit, with a TRBC-specific oligonucleotide serving as the primer. All cDNA was treated with uracil-DNA glycosylase and then went through a first 18-cycle PCR with the universal primers M1SS and BC2_uni_R. The authors' analysis ran thus. For normalization, 1 million high-quality reads, each with a distinct molecular identifier, were randomly selected from each sample. Instead of being binned into consensus sequences, reads with shared molecular identifiers were discarded. MiTCR, with a Q25 quality threshold and the strictest error-elimination algorithm, was used for CDR3 identification, clonotype clustering and error correction. A nonparametric unseen species model using Euler transformation provided a lower-bound estimate of total TCR beta diversity. Using fastp trimming at Q25 and MiXCR clonotype assembly, TCRdb reanalyzed the public sequencing data and kept in-frame beta chains. Each entry is one CDR3 protein sequence, shown with its most common DNA and genes. The V and J calls come from TCRdb's annotation, not from the publication. The sample profile shows 1,800,000 or so distinct CDR3 sequences; more than 35% of them were found once. The leading ten clones occupy roughly 24% of the sample.

Concerning this clonotype itself: Its antigen remains unidentified. Per-base qualities were not stored, and no clone one base away is much larger.

The 35 to 40 donors, aged about 6 to 95 years, were systemically healthy Caucasian individuals from Russia. About 10 milliliters of peripheral blood were collected from each donor into EDTA-treated Vacutainer tubes. Ficoll-Paque density-gradient centrifugation was used to isolate PBMCs, with at least 6.5 million per sample. Total RNA, at least 6 micrograms per sample, was extracted from PBMCs with Trizol reagent. Naive CD45RAhigh/CD27high T cell percentages were measured by flow cytometry on a PBMC aliquot from every donor. Here is what the overall study found, with its caveats: Observed TCR beta diversity correlated strongly with the percentage of naive T cells measured by flow cytometry. Estimates of total diversity based on one million sequenced T cells were considered lower bounds and underestimates. Because donor CMV infection status was unknown, age-related changes in expanded clonotypes were potentially confounded. Bulk unsorted PBMC profiling prevented conclusive comparison of naive and antigen-experienced compartments. Observed TCR beta diversity per million T cells fell roughly linearly with age, and a significant reduction was already apparent by age roughly 40. Compared with the aged group, more naive CD4+ T cells, fewer expanded clones and increased TCR diversity were shown by the long-lived group, suggesting age selection.

This sequence was found in a human donor in good health. Material for sequencing was blood.

CDR3 protein: CASSRGQGGSLYNEQFF. Here is the DNA: TGTGCCAGCAGCCGCGGACAGGGTGGGAGCCTATACAATGAGCAGTTCTTC. The chain joins TRBV12-3 or TRBV12-4 to TRBJ2-1; 8 central nucleotides agree with TRBD1. Its CDR3 holds 17 amino acids, cysteine through phenylalanine. The only DNA kept is the CDR3, 51 bases in frame from the first base. Compared with germline, V lacks 6 bases and J lacks 4 bases; bases without a gene match: 14.